This T cell receptor beta chain comes out of a study of cytomegalovirus exposure and HLA in healthy donors. Study overall: Later, an analysis reported that the roughly 120 validation repertoires had used the same platform as the 500 to 750 first-cohort repertoires.

The approximately 120-subject validation cohort, separate from the approximately 670-subject first cohort, included the donors. The V segment lost 5 bases and the J segment 4 bases; nucleotides outside the gene matches: 3. CDR1 is MDHEN and CDR2 is SYDVKM in the germline V gene. This CDR3 contains 14 residues. Findings and limits, study-wide: The study flagged about 160 TCR beta chains as cytomegalovirus-associated.

Profiling relied on immunoSEQ multiplex PCR, and the TCRdb table lists in-frame clones only, not all of them. The sample has around 70,000 clones; approximately 96% are singletons. In the case of this clone: Its target is not known.

Source material: PBMCs. The chain carries TRBV28 and TRBJ2-2; 8 positions match TRBD1. This TCR derives from a man between 18 and 29 years old in good health and CMV-seronegative. CDR3 in DNA: TGTGCCAGCAGTACGGGGACAGGCACCGGGGAGCTGTTTTTT. This encodes CASSTGTGTGELFF.